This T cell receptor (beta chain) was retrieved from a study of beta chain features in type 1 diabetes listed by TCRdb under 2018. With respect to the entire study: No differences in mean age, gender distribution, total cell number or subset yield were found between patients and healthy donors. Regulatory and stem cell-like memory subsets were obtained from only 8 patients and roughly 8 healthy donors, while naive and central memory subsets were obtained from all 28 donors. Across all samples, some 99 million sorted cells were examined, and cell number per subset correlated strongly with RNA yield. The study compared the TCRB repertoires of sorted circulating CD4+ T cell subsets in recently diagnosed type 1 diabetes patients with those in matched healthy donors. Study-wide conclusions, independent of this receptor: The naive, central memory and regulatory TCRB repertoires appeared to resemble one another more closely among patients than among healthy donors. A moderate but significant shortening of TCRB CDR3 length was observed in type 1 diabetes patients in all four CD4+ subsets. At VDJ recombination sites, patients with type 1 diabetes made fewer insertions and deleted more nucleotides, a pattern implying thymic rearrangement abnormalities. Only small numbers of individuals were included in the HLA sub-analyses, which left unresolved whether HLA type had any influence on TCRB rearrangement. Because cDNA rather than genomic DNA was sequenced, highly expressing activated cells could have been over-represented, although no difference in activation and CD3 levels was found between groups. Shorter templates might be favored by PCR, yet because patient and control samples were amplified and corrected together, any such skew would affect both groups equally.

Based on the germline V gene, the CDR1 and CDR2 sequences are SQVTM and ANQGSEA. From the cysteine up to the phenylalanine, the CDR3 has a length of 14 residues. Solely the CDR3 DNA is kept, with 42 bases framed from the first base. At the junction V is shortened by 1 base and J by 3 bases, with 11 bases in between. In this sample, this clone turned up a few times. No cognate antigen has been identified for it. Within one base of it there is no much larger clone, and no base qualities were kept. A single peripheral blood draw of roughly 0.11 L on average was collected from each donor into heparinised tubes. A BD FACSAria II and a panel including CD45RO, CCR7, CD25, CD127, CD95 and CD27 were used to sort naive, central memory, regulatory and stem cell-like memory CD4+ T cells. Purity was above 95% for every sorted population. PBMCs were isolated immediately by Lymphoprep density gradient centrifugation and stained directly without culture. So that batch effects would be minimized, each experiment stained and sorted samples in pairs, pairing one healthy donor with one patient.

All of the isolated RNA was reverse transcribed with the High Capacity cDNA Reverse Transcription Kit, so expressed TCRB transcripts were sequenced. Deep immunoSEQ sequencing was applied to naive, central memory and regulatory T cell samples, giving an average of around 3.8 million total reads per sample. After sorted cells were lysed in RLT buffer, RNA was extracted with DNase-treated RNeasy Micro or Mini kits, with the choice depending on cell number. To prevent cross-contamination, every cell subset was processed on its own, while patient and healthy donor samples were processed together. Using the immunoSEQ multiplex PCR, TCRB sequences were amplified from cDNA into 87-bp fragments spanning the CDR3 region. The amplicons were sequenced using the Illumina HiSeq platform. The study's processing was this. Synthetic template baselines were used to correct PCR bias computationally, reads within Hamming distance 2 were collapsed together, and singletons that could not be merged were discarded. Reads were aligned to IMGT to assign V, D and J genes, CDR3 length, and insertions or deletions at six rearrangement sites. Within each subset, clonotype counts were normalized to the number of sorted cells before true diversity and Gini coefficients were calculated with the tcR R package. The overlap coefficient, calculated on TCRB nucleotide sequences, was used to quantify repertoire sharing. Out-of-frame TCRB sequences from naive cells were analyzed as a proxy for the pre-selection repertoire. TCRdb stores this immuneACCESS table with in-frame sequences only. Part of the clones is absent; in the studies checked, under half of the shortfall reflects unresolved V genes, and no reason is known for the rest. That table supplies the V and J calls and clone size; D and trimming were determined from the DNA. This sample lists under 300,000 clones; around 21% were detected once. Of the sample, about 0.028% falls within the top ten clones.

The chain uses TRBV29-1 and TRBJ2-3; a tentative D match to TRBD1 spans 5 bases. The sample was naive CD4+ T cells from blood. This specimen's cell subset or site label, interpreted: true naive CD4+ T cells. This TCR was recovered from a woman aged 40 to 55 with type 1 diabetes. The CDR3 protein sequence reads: CSVEAQQATDTQYF. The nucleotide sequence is TGCAGCGTTGAAGCTCAACAGGCAACAGATACGCAGTATTTT.